The 31 T cell receptor beta chains reported below all come from one sample, sequenced in a study of T cell responses to AZD1222 COVID-19 vaccine. Measured with immunoSEQ multiplex PCR; TCRdb has only the in-frame clones, and not every one. The profile shows roughly 99,000 clones, 92% of them singletons. The sample here was peripheral blood, taken 28 days after the second AZD1222 dose. These receptors came from an adult who received the AZD1222 COVID-19 vaccine.

The rearrangement links TRBV27 to TRBJ2-5; a possible D gene is TRBD2 (6 bases). CDR3 length equals 19 residues. The V end was cut by 4 bases, the J end by 0 bases, with 24 bases between. The germline gives CDR1 MNHEY, CDR2 SMNVEV (reference sequence). The CDR3 sequence: CASSSQPLAAGLYQETQYF. The DNA of the CDR3 is TGTGCCAGCAGTTCTCAACCCCTAGCCGCGGGACTGTACCAAGAGACCCAGTACTTC.

The chain uses TRBV25-1 and TRBJ1-4; D not certain. Trimming removed 3 bases from V and 0 bases from J, with 11 bases in between. Germline CDR1 and CDR2: MGHDK and SYGVNS. This CDR3 has 16 amino acids. CDR3 sequence (DNA): TGTGCCAGCAGTGAGCCGGACGGAACAACTAATGAAAAACTGTTTTTT. This codes for CASSEPDGTTNEKLFF.

The V call is TRBV11-2, the J call TRBJ1-1, with 9 bases lining up with TRBD1. Germline trimming cut 5 bases from V and 5 bases from J; bases unmatched to any gene: 9. The CDR3 contains 15 residues. Germline values: CDR1 SGHAT, CDR2 FQNNGV. CDR3 region: CASSPTDRGSTEAFF. Written as DNA, the CDR3 is TGTGCCAGCAGCCCAACTGACAGGGGGAGTACTGAAGCTTTCTTT.

The chain carries TRBV6-5 and TRBJ2-1; D might be TRBD2 (6 bases). This CDR3 comprises 12 residues. CDR1 is MNHEY, CDR2 SVGAGI, per germline. Between the trimmed V and J ends, which lost 6 bases and 9 bases, there was a span of 12 bases. CDR3 in amino acids: CASSRRGGEQFF. CDR3 coding DNA: TGTGCCAGCAGCCGGCGGGGAGGTGAGCAGTTCTTC.

V gene TRBV19 combines with J gene TRBJ2-7; perhaps TRBD2 as D (6 bases). The CDR3 extends over 15 amino acids. Trimming shortened V by 2 bases and J by 2 bases, and 13 bases separated the two germline ends. Germline loops: CDR1 LNHDA, CDR2 SQIVND (reference sequence). For the CDR3, the DNA is TGTGCCAGTAGTATAATGGTGGAGGGAGCCTACGAGCAGTACTTC. It codes for CASSIMVEGAYEQYF.

The genes are TRBV4-3 and TRBJ1-1; D is perhaps TRBD1 (5 bases). Germline CDR1 LGHNA, CDR2 YSLEER. This CDR3 comprises 14 residues. V lost 3 bases to trimming and J lost 3 bases, with 11 bases between them. CDR3 nucleotide sequence: TGCGCCAGCAGCCAGATTTTAGGGGACACTGAAGCTTTCTTT. Protein sequence: CASSQILGDTEAFF.

The CDR3 region has the DNA TGTGCCAGCAGAAACAGAGGTGAAGCTTTCTTT. Its protein product is CASRNRGEAFF. The rearrangement links TRBV2 to TRBJ1-1; D remains ambiguous. With 6 bases removed from V and 7 bases from J, the gap between germline ends came to 9 bases. CDR1 and CDR2 (germline): SNHLY, FYNNEI. CDR3 length: 11 amino acids.

The chain links TRBV9 to TRBJ1-6; D may be TRBD1 (5 bases). The CDR3 extends over 15 amino acids. The ends were cut back, 4 bases at V and 3 bases at J, with 11 bases in the middle. CDR1 SGDLS and CDR2 YYNGEE come from the germline V gene. This chain's CDR3 is CASSSRDLYNSPLHF. In DNA, the CDR3 is TGTGCCAGCAGCTCCCGGGACCTCTATAATTCACCCCTCCACTTT.

This clone appeared a single time. The chain combines TRBV19 with TRBJ2-2; tentatively, D is TRBD1 (6 bases). Trimming stripped 3 bases from V and 7 bases from J, with 15 bases between. The CDR3 totals 15 residues. From germline, CDR1 is LNHDA and CDR2 SQIVND (reference sequence). In DNA, the CDR3 is TGTGCCAGTAGTATCCTTCAGGGGTACGGCGGGGAGCTGTTTTTT. This gives the protein CASSILQGYGGELFF.

The chain is built from TRBV5-1 and TRBJ1-2; D is unresolved. The V and J ends lost 4 bases and 8 bases respectively, with 18 bases between them. There are 14 residues in the CDR3. Germline CDR1 reads SGHRS; CDR2 reads YFSETQ. CDR3 in amino acids: CASSPRTADGGYTF. The CDR3 DNA reads TGCGCCAGCAGCCCCAGGACGGCGGATGGGGGCTACACCTTC. The complete variable domain, with remaining parts taken from reference TRBV5-1 and TRBJ1-2, reads KAGVTQTPRYLIKTRGQQVTLSCSPISGHRSVSWYQQTPGQGLQFLFEYFSETQRNKGNFPGRFSGRQFSNSRSEMNVSTLELGDSALYLCASSPRTADGGYTFGSGTRLTVV.

The V call is TRBV7-2, the J call TRBJ1-2; D unclear. The germline V gene encodes CDR1 SGHTA and CDR2 FQGNSA. This CDR3 is built from 14 residues. The V end lost 2 bases, the J end lost 0 bases, and 7 bases lay between the germline ends. In DNA, the CDR3 is TGTGCCAGCAGCTTAACAGCTTCTAACTATGGCTACACCTTC. Amino acids: CASSLTASNYGYTF.

The chain carries TRBV5-5 and TRBJ2-3; no clear D. The V end lost 6 bases, the J end lost 0 bases, and 14 bases lay between the germline ends. The CDR3 runs 15 residues. Germline-derived CDR1 and CDR2 are SGHKS and YYEKEE (reference sequence). CDR3 protein: CASKTFDASTDTQYF. The CDR3 DNA follows: TGTGCCAGCAAGACATTCGATGCTAGCACAGATACGCAGTATTTT.

In its sample, this clone was seen once. V usage is TRBV11-2 and J usage is TRBJ1-1; a possible D gene is TRBD1 (5 bases). The CDR3 is 17 amino acids. V was cut by 0 bases and J by 5 bases, with 19 bases left in between. CDR1 is SGHAT and CDR2 is FQNNGV in the germline V gene. DNA for the CDR3: TGTGCCAGCAGCTTAGATTACCCCAAGGGGATAACGACTGAAGCTTTCTTT. Protein sequence: CASSLDYPKGITTEAFF. Filled out from reference TRBV11-2 and TRBJ1-1, the complete variable domain reads EAGVAQSPRYKIIEKRQSVAFWCNPISGHATLYWYQQILGQGPKLLIQFQNNGVVDDSQLPKDRFSAERLKGVDSTLKIQPAKLEDSAVYLCASSLDYPKGITTEAFFGQGTRLTVV.

V gene TRBV4-1 combines with J gene TRBJ2-7, with 13 bases that match TRBD2. Germline V gives CDR1 MGHRA, CDR2 YSYEKL. Unmatched junction bases numbered 8, after V lost 2 bases and J lost 7 bases. CDR3 length equals 16 residues. Here the CDR3 reads CASSQSSPGLAGEQYF. The CDR3 coding sequence is TGCGCCAGCAGCCAATCCTCCCCGGGACTAGCGGGAGAGCAGTACTTC.

This sequence joins TRBV7-3 and TRBJ2-1; tentatively, D is TRBD1 or TRBD2 (5 bases each). The CDR3 loop spans 16 amino acids. V was cut by 0 bases and J by 2 bases, with 11 bases left in between. The germline V gene encodes CDR1 SGHTA and CDR2 FQGTGA. The CDR3 sequence: CASSLTFWGTYNEQFF. CDR3 DNA sequence: TGTGCCAGCAGCTTAACGTTCTGGGGGACCTACAATGAGCAGTTCTTC.

The chain uses TRBV18 and TRBJ1-3, with 8 bases matching TRBD1. Trimming cost V 3 bases and J 2 bases; bases outside gene matches: 6. From germline, CDR1 is KGHSH and CDR2 LQKENI. This CDR3 has 16 residues. Here the CDR3 reads CASSPADRVTGNTIYF. CDR3 nucleotides: TGTGCCAGCTCACCCGCGGACAGGGTAACTGGAAACACCATATATTTT.

This clone has just one count. The chain recombines TRBV30 with TRBJ1-6; D is possibly TRBD1 (5 bases). CDR1 GTSNPN and CDR2 SVGIG come from the germline V gene (reference sequence). The CDR3 sequence is 17 residues long. Trimming took 2 bases from V and 2 from J, leaving 16 bases between them. The CDR3 reads CAWSTPRRDPYNSPLHF. Written as DNA, the CDR3 is TGTGCCTGGAGTACGCCTCGGAGGGACCCCTATAATTCACCCCTCCACTTT.

The chain links TRBV7-9 to TRBJ2-7; no definite D call. This CDR3 has 15 amino acids. Between the trimmed V and J ends, which lost 1 base and 3 bases, there was a span of 13 bases. Germline V gene data show CDR1 as SEHNR and CDR2 as FQNEAQ (reference sequence). CDR3 sequence: CASSLGQGGGYEQYF. The CDR3 nucleotides are TGTGCCAGCAGCTTAGGACAAGGCGGCGGCTACGAGCAGTACTTC.

The genes are TRBV28 and TRBJ1-2, with D perhaps matching TRBD1 (5 bases). CDR3 length: 14 amino acids. Germline assignment: CDR1 MDHEN and CDR2 SYDVKM. Trimming cost V 5 bases and J 4 bases, with 14 bases left between them. The CDR3 loop is CASSPGGSLYGYTF. In DNA, the CDR3 is TGTGCCAGCAGTCCCGGGGGGTCTCTCTATGGCTACACCTTC.

The V and J genes are TRBV11-1 and TRBJ2-3; TRBD1 aligns across 9 bases. CDR3 size: 16 residues. In germline, CDR1 is SGHAT, CDR2 FQDESV (reference sequence). V shed 5 bases, J shed 2 bases, and the junction held 8 bases outside the gene matches. CDR3 nucleotides: TGTGCCAGCAGCCAATCCGGGACAGGGAACACAGATACGCAGTATTTT. Its translation is CASSQSGTGNTDTQYF.

The J gene is TRBJ2-3, the V gene TRBV5-6; tentative D call: TRBD2 (5 bases). Germline CDR1 reads SGHDT; CDR2 reads YYEEEE. The ends were cut back, 0 bases at V and 0 bases at J, with 8 bases in the middle. CDR3 length equals 15 residues. The CDR3 DNA follows: TGTGCCAGCAGCTTGGGGCGGGCTAGCACAGATACGCAGTATTTT. This translates into CASSLGRASTDTQYF.

In its sample, this clone was seen a few times. The chain couples TRBV27 to TRBJ2-7; TRBD1 matches at 8 bases. Unmatched junction bases numbered 8, after V lost 4 bases and J lost 0 bases. In germline, CDR1 is MNHEY, CDR2 SMNVEV (reference sequence). The CDR3 length is 16 residues. The CDR3 loop reads CASSSHRQGNSYEQYF. CDR3 coding DNA: TGTGCCAGCAGTTCACACAGACAGGGGAACTCCTACGAGCAGTACTTC.

This chain joins TRBV24-1 and TRBJ2-5; D remains unclear. V lost 3 bases and J lost 1, with 2 bases in between. The CDR3 consists of 12 residues. Germline loops: CDR1 KGHDR, CDR2 SFDVKD. The CDR3 here is CATSDPQETQYF. CDR3 coding DNA: TGTGCCACCAGTGATCCCCAAGAGACCCAGTACTTC.

This rearrangement joins TRBV19 to TRBJ1-4; D is unresolved. Deletions cut 5 bases from V and 4 bases from J, with 8 bases between. Germline lookup yields CDR1 LNHDA and CDR2 SQIVND (reference sequence). The CDR3 has 13 amino acids. The CDR3 reads CASSSGGNEKLFF. DNA of the CDR3: TGTGCCAGTAGTTCAGGAGGTAATGAAAAACTGTTTTTT.

The V gene is TRBV6-1, the J gene TRBJ1-3; perhaps TRBD1 as D (6 bases). Per germline, CDR1 MNHNS and CDR2 SASEGT. The CDR3 is 14 amino acids. Between the trimmed V and J ends, which lost 1 base and 12 bases, there was a span of 16 bases. This CDR3 is CASSEVQTGPIIYF. As DNA, the CDR3 is TGTGCCAGCAGTGAAGTACAGACAGGTCCCATCATATATTTT.

This clone was found once. The chain combines TRBV29-1 with TRBJ1-2, with TRBD1 matching over 11 bases. The CDR3 extends over 13 amino acids. The V and J ends lost 6 bases and 5 bases, in that order; junction bases with no gene match: 5. From germline, CDR1 is SQVTM and CDR2 ANQGSEA. This CDR3 is CSVRTGGSYGYTF. CDR3 nucleotide sequence: TGCAGCGTACGGACAGGGGGCTCGTATGGCTACACCTTC.

The rearrangement links TRBV4-2 to TRBJ2-1, with D perhaps matching TRBD2 (5 bases). Germline CDR1 reads LGHNA; CDR2 reads YNFKEQ. V lost 0 bases and J 7 bases, leaving 16 bases between the germline ends. This CDR3 contains 16 residues. This chain's CDR3 is CASSQDKIGLYNEQFF. CDR3 sequence (DNA): TGTGCCAGCAGCCAAGACAAAATCGGACTTTATAATGAGCAGTTCTTC.

The V call is TRBV6-5, the J call TRBJ1-1; D unclear. V was shortened by 9 bases and J by 4 bases, with 9 bases between the two germline ends. The germline gives CDR1 MNHEY, CDR2 SVGAGI. The CDR3 is 11 residues long. CDR3: CASKSVTEAFF. The DNA for the CDR3 is TGTGCCAGTAAGTCTGTCACTGAAGCTTTCTTT.

CDR3 amino acids: CTSSQPANGTEAFF. The CDR3 coding sequence is TGCACCAGCAGCCAGCCCGCCAATGGCACTGAAGCTTTCTTT. The rearrangement links TRBV1 to TRBJ1-1. TRBV1 is labeled a pseudogene. The CDR3 is 14 residues long.

This rearrangement joins TRBV29-1 to TRBJ2-3; TRBD2 agrees at 7 bases. V dropped 4 bases and J dropped 0; count of bases not matched to a gene: 7. This CDR3 has 15 residues. The germline CDR1 and CDR2 sequences are SQVTM and ANQGSEA. The CDR3 loop reads CSVGGTTTSTDTQYF. CDR3 bases: TGCAGCGTTGGGGGGACTACAACAAGCACAGATACGCAGTATTTT.

This chain links TRBV7-9 with TRBJ1-5; possibly TRBD1 for D (5 bases). The length of the CDR3 is 14 residues. Germline V gives CDR1 SEHNR, CDR2 FQNEAQ (reference sequence). V lost 4 bases to trimming and J lost 3 bases, with 10 bases between them. CDR3 coding DNA: TGTGCCAGCAGCTACGGGACGCACAATCAGCCCCAGCATTTT. Translation gives CASSYGTHNQPQHF.